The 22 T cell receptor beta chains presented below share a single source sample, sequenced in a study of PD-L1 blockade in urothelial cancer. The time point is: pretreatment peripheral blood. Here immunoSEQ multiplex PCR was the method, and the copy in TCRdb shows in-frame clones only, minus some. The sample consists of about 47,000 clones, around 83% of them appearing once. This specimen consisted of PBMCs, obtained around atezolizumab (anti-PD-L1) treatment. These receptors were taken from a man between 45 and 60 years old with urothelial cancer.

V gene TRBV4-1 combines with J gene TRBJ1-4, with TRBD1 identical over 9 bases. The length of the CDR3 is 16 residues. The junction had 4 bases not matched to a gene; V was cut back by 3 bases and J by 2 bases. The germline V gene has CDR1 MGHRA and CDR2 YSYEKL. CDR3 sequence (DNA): TGCGCCAGCAGCCAGGGACAGGGTCCGACTAATGAAAAACTGTTTTTT. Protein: CASSQGQGPTNEKLFF.

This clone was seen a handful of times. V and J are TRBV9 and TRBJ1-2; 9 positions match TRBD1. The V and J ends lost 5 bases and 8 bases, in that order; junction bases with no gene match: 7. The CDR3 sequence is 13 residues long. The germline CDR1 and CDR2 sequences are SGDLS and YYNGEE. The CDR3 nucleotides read TGTGCCAGCAGGAGGACAGGGGCTAGCGGCTACACCTTC. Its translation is CASRRTGASGYTF.

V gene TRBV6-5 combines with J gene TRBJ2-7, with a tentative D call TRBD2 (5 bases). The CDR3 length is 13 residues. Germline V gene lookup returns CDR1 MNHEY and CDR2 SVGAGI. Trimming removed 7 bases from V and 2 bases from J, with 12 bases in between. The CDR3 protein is CASKGLRAYEQYF. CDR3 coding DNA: TGTGCCAGCAAAGGGTTGAGGGCCTACGAGCAGTACTTC.

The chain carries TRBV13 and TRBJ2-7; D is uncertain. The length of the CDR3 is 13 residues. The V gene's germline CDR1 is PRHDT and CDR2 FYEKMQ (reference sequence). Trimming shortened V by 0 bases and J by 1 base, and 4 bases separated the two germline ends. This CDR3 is CASSLGLSYEQYF. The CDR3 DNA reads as TGTGCCAGCAGCTTAGGTCTATCCTACGAGCAGTACTTC.

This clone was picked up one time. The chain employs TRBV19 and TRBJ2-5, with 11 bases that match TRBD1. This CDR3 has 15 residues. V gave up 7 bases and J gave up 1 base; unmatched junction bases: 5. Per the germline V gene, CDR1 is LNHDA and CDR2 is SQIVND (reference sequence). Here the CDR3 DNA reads TGTGCCAGTAAAGGGGGGACAGGGGGCCAAGAGACCCAGTACTTC. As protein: CASKGGTGGQETQYF.

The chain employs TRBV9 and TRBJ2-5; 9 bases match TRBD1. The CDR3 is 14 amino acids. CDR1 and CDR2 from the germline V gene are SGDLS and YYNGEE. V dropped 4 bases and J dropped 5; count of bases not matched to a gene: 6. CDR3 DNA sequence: TGTGCCAGCAGCTTTGGGACAGGGATGGAGACCCAGTACTTC. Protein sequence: CASSFGTGMETQYF. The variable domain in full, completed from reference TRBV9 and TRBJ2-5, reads DSGVTQTPKHLITATGQRVTLRCSPRSGDLSVYWYQQSLDQGLQFLIQYYNGEERAKGNILERFSAQQFPDLHSELNLSSLELGDSALYFCASSFGTGMETQYFGPGTRLLVL.

CDR3 amino acids: CASSESRSGNTEAFF. CDR3 DNA: TGCGCCAGCAGTGAGTCCCGGAGCGGGAACACTGAAGCTTTCTTT. The chain links TRBV10-1 to TRBJ1-1; D gene unclear. From germline, CDR1 is WNHNN and CDR2 SYGVQD (reference sequence). Trimming took off 0 bases at V and 1 base at J, with 9 bases between the two ends. The CDR3 covers 15 residues.

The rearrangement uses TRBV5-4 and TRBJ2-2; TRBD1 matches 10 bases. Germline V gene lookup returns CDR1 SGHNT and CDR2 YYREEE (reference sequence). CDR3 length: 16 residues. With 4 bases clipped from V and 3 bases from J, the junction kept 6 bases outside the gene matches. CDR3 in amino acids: CASSPRQGAYTGELFF. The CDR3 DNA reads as TGTGCCAGCAGCCCCAGACAGGGGGCGTACACCGGGGAGCTGTTTTTT.

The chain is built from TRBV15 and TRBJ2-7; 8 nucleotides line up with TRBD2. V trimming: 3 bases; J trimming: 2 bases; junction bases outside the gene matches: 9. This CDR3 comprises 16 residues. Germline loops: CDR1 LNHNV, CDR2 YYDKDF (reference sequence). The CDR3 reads CATSSRSGGAAYEQYV. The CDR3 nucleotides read TGTGCCACCAGCAGCCGGTCCGGGGGGGCCGCCTACGAGCAGTACGTC.

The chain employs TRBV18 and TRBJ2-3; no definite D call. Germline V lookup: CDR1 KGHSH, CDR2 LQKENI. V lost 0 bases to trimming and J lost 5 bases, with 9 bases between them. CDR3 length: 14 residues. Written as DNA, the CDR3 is TGTGCCAGCTCACCACCCACAGTAAGAGATACGCAGTATTTT. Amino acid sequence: CASSPPTVRDTQYF.

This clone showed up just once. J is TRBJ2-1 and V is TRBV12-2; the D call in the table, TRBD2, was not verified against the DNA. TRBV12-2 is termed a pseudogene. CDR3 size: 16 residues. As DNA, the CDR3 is TGTGCAAGACGGGGGATGGCGGCAGGGTATGAGGATGAGCAGTTCTTC. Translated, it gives CARRGMAAGYEDEQFF.

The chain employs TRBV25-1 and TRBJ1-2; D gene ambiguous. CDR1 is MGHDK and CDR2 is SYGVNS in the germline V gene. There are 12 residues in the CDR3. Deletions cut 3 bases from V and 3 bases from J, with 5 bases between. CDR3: CASSDDYYGYTF. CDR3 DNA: TGTGCCAGCAGTGATGACTACTATGGCTACACCTTC.

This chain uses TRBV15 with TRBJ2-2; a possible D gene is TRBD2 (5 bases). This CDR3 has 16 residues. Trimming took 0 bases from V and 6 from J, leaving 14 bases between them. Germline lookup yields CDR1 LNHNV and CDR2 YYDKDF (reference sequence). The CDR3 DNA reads TGTGCCACCAGCAGAGATCGTAGAGGGTTGTCCGGGGAGCTGTTTTTT. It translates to CATSRDRRGLSGELFF.

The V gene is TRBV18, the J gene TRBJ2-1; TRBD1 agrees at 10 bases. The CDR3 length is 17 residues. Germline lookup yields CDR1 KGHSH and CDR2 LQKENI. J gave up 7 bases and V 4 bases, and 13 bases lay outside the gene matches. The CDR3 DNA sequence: TGTGCCAGCTCACTAGTTGGGACAGGGGCTAATAGGAATGAGCAGTTCTTC. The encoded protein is CASSLVGTGANRNEQFF.

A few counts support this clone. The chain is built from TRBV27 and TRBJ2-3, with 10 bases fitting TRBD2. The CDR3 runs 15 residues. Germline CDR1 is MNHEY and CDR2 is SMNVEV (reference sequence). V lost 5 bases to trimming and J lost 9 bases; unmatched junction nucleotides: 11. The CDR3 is CASSPGTSASQTQYF. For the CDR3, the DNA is TGTGCCAGCAGTCCTGGGACTAGCGCCTCTCAAACGCAGTATTTT.

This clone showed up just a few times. CDR3 protein: CASSLSGGLVAKNIQYF. The CDR3 DNA reads as TGTGCCAGCAGTTTATCGGGGGGGCTAGTAGCCAAAAACATTCAGTACTTC. This chain joins TRBV27 and TRBJ2-4, with TRBD2 as a possible D gene (7 bases). V lost 0 bases, J lost 0 bases, and 12 bases lay in between. CDR1 and CDR2 (germline): MNHEY, SMNVEV (reference sequence). CDR3 length: 17 residues.

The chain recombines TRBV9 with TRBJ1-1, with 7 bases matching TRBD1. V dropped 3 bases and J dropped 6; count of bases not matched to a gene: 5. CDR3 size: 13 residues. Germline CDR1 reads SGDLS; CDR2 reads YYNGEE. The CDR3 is CASSGHRGSEAFF. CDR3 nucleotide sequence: TGTGCCAGCAGCGGTCACAGGGGTTCTGAAGCTTTCTTT. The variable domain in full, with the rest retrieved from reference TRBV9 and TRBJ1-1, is DSGVTQTPKHLITATGQRVTLRCSPRSGDLSVYWYQQSLDQGLQFLIQYYNGEERAKGNILERFSAQQFPDLHSELNLSSLELGDSALYFCASSGHRGSEAFFGQGTRLTVV.

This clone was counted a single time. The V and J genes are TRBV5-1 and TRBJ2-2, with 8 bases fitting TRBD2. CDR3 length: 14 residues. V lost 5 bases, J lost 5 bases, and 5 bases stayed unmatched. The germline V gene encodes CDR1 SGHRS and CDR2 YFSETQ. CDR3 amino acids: CASRAGGETGELFF. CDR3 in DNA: TGCGCCAGCAGGGCGGGAGGAGAAACCGGGGAGCTGTTTTTT.

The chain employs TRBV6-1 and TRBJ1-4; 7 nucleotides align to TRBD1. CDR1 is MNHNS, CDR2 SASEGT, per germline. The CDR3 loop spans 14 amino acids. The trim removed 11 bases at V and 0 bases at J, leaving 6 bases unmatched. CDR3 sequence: CAGGTASTNEKLFF. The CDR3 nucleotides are TGTGCCGGCGGGACAGCCTCAACTAATGAAAAACTGTTTTTT.

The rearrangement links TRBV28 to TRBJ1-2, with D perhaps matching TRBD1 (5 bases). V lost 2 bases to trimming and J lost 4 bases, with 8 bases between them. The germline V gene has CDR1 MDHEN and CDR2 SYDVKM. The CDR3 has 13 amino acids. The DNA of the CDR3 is TGTGCCAGCAGTTTAGGGAGGGGCTATGGCTACACCTTC. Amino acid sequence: CASSLGRGYGYTF.

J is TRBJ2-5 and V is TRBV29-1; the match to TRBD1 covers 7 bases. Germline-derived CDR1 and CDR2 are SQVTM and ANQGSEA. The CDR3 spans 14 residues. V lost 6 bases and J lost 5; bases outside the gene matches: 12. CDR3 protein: CSVDRQGTGETQYF. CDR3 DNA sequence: TGCAGCGTGGACAGACAGGGTACGGGGGAGACCCAGTACTTC.

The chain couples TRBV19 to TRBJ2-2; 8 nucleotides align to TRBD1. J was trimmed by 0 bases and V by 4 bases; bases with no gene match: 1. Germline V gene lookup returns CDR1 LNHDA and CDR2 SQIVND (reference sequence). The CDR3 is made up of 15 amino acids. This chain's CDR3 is CASSTGGTNTGELFF. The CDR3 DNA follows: TGTGCCAGTAGTACAGGGGGCACGAACACCGGGGAGCTGTTTTTT. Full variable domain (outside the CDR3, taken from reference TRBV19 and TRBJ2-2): DGGITQSPKYLFRKEGQNVTLSCEQNLNHDAMYWYRQDPGQGLRLIYYSQIVNDFQKGDIAEGYSVSREKKESFPLTVTSAQKNPTAFYLCASSTGGTNTGELFFGEGSRLTVL.